The 31 T cell receptor beta chains listed next were all sequenced from one sample in a study of Graves' ophthalmopathy and Graves' hyperthyroidism. The authors amplified TCR beta CDR3 regions from RNA transcripts. HTBI-primed RT-PCR formed the first round, and a multiplex PCR formed the second. TCRdb analysed the multiplex PCR reads with MiXCR anew, one entry per CDR3 protein. Found here are a few hundred thousand distinct CDR3 sequences, roughly a sixth of them singletons; the top ten hold around 12%. The specimen was peripheral blood. The source is an adult man with Graves' ophthalmopathy.

The sample holds many counts of this clonotype. The V gene is TRBV12-3 or TRBV12-4, the J gene TRBJ1-1; tentatively, D is TRBD1 (6 bases). Deletions cut 7 bases from V and 5 bases from J, with 14 bases between. The CDR3 sequence is 13 residues long. CDR3 in amino acids: CASNLRGRTEAFF. CDR3 DNA: TGTGCCAGCAACCTGAGGGGGAGGACTGAAGCTTTCTTT.

With respect to this clonotype: A clone one base away is much larger, so this may be a read error. V usage is TRBV2 and J usage is TRBJ1-5; the match to TRBD1 covers 9 bases. CDR1 SNHLY and CDR2 FYNNEI come from the germline V gene. The CDR3 is 16 residues long. The CDR3 is CASRDPGQGSDQPPHF. CDR3 nucleotide sequence: TGTGCCAGCAGAGATCCGGGACAGGGATCGGATCAGCCCCCGCATTTT.

V is TRBV27 and J is TRBJ2-5; no clear D. V gave up 5 bases and J gave up 9 bases, with 16 bases separating them. Germline CDR1 and CDR2: MNHEY and SMNVEV (reference sequence). This CDR3 has 13 amino acids. The CDR3 DNA is TGTGCCAGCAGTGACGACTCTCTACGGGCCCAGTACTTC. Its translation: CASSDDSLRAQYF.

The table lists this clonotype with many counts. CDR3 DNA sequence: TGTGCCAGCAGCTTAGAAGCAGGTACCTACGAGCAGTACTTC. It yields the protein CASSLEAGTYEQYF. The V call is TRBV7-8, the J call TRBJ2-7; D uncertain. Deletions cut 1 base from V and 2 bases from J, with 9 bases between. Germline V gene lookup returns CDR1 SGHVS and CDR2 FQNEAQ. The CDR3 sequence is 14 residues long.

V usage is TRBV12-3 or TRBV12-4 and J usage is TRBJ2-2; D is possibly TRBD2 (5 bases). The CDR3 consists of 14 residues. Trimming took 4 bases from V and 4 from J, leaving 10 bases between them. The CDR3 sequence is CASSSSTSTGELFF. The CDR3 coding sequence is TGTGCCAGCAGTTCCTCCACTAGCACCGGGGAGCTGTTTTTT.

This clonotype was recorded at least ten times. The CDR3, as DNA: TGCGCCAGCAGCCAAGATCAGCGGGGGGGCCTCGAGCAGTACTTC. Its protein is CASSQDQRGGLEQYF. The rearrangement joins TRBV4-3 to TRBJ2-7; 10 positions agree with TRBD2. After removal of 0 bases from V and 6 bases from J, the junction contained 5 bases not matched to a gene. The CDR3 is 15 amino acids. Germline V gives CDR1 LGHNA, CDR2 YSLEER.

This clonotype was seen many times. The gene calls are TRBV6-2 or TRBV6-3 and TRBJ1-1, with D unresolved. The V gene lost 0 bases and the J gene lost 1 base, with 9 bases spanning the gap. The CDR3 runs 15 residues. The V gene's germline CDR1 is MNHEY and CDR2 SVGEGT. In DNA, the CDR3 is TGTGCCAGCAGTTACTCGCTACACCAGAACACTGAAGCTTTCTTT. This codes for CASSYSLHQNTEAFF.

This clonotype occurred a few times. This may arise from a read error, as a much more abundant clone is one base away. The chain joins TRBV24-1 to TRBJ1-1, with unresolved D. The germline CDR1 and CDR2 sequences are KGHDR and SFDVKD. Trimming stripped 7 bases from V and 2 bases from J, with 10 bases between. CDR3 length: 13 amino acids. The CDR3 sequence is CATREQANTEAFF. The CDR3 DNA reads TGTGCCACCAGGGAGCAGGCAAACACTGAAGCTTTCTTT.

The chain uses TRBV28 and TRBJ2-5, with D perhaps TRBD1 (6 bases). Between the trimmed V and J ends, which lost 4 bases and 2 bases, there was a span of 17 bases. The V gene's germline CDR1 is MDHEN and CDR2 SYDVKM. The CDR3 runs 16 residues. CDR3 region: CASSSPQGFSQETQYF. For the CDR3, the DNA is TGTGCCAGCAGTTCTCCTCAGGGGTTCTCACAAGAGACCCAGTACTTC.

This clonotype was detected ten times or more. This sequence joins TRBV3-1 and TRBJ1-3; possible D gene TRBD1, 5 bases. Per the germline V gene, CDR1 is LGHDT and CDR2 is YNNKEL (reference sequence). The CDR3 is 14 residues long. V lost 4 bases and J lost 4, with 11 bases in between. The CDR3: CASSPRTRGNTIYF. DNA of the CDR3: TGTGCCAGCAGCCCCCGGACAAGAGGAAACACCATATATTTT.

This clonotype has only a few counts. The chain couples TRBV18 to TRBJ1-2, with unresolved D. There are 12 residues in the CDR3. V lost 2 bases to trimming and J lost 8 bases, with 9 bases between them. Germline CDR1 and CDR2: KGHSH and LQKENI. CDR3 sequence (DNA): TGTGCCAGCTCACCAGGGGTGTACGGCTACACCTTC. It codes for CASSPGVYGYTF. The whole variable domain, filled in from reference TRBV18 and TRBJ1-2, reads NAGVMQNPRHLVRRRGQEARLRCSPMKGHSHVYWYRQLPEEGLKFMVYLQKENIIDESGMPKERFSAEFPKEGPSILRIQQVVRGDSAAYFCASSPGVYGYTFGSGTRLTVV.

This clonotype showed up many times. The rearrangement links TRBV20-1 to TRBJ2-7; 12 nucleotides line up with TRBD2. The CDR3 is 15 amino acids. Germline V CDR1 and CDR2: DFQATT, SNEGSKA (reference sequence). V lost 6 bases and J lost 5; bases outside the gene matches: 11. This chain's CDR3 is CSAGSSGGAIHEQYF. CDR3 DNA: TGCAGTGCGGGCTCTAGCGGGGGGGCGATCCACGAGCAGTACTTC.

This clonotype has a count of ten or more. The rearrangement uses TRBV4-1 and TRBJ1-1; D perhaps matches TRBD1 (6 bases). V shed 1 base and J shed 0 bases, with 15 bases lying between them. CDR1 and CDR2 (germline): MGHRA, YSYEKL. The CDR3 runs 17 residues. The CDR3 spells CASSQVKGGLMNTEAFF. In DNA form, the CDR3 reads TGCGCCAGCAGCCAAGTCAAGGGGGGCCTTATGAACACTGAAGCTTTCTTT.

This clonotype appeared a single time. This likely comes from a read error, as the CDR3 has no conserved phenylalanine or tryptophan at its end. V is TRBV7-8 and J is TRBJ1-1; D is undetermined. The V gene's germline CDR1 is SGHVS and CDR2 FQNEAQ. V lost 5 bases and J lost 3, with 10 bases in between. The CDR3 has 13 amino acids. The CDR3 region is CASSPILYTEAFL. The DNA of the CDR3 is TGTGCCAGCAGCCCCATCTTGTACACTGAAGCTTTCCTT.

There are many counts of this clonotype. This chain links TRBV12-3 or TRBV12-4 with TRBJ2-5, with TRBD1 matching 11 bases. CDR3 length: 14 amino acids. The V and J ends lost 6 bases and 7 bases, in that order; junction bases with no gene match: 7. DNA for the CDR3: TGTGCCAGCAGGGGGGGACAGGGGGTCGGGACCCAGTACTTC. It is translated as CASRGGQGVGTQYF.

This clonotype was seen many times. This chain uses TRBV2 with TRBJ1-1; D call uncertain. CDR3 length equals 15 residues. Germline V lookup: CDR1 SNHLY, CDR2 FYNNEI. The ends were cut back, 0 bases at V and 4 bases at J, with 12 bases in the middle. DNA for the CDR3: TGTGCCAGCAGTGAAGCGCGTTGGGGTGGCACTGAAGCTTTCTTT. Translation: CASSEARWGGTEAFF.

This clonotype was counted at least ten times. The chain combines TRBV12-3 or TRBV12-4 with TRBJ2-7; 12 bases line up with TRBD2. V lost 2 bases, J lost 0 bases, and 8 bases stayed unmatched. This CDR3 comprises 18 residues. CDR3 loop: CASSLTRLAGGSSYEQYF. CDR3 bases: TGTGCCAGCAGTTTAACTCGGCTAGCGGGAGGGAGCTCCTACGAGCAGTACTTC.

This clonotype was counted only a few times. The chain couples TRBV12-3 or TRBV12-4 to TRBJ2-7; D is perhaps TRBD1 (6 bases). The DNA end is more similar to TRBJ2-1, so the J call may be wrong. The CDR3 is 14 amino acids. The CDR3 DNA sequence: TGTGCCAGCAGGAGGAAAGGGGGAACCTACGAGCAGTTCTTC. This sequence encodes CASRRKGGTYEQFF.

This clonotype was recorded at least ten times. The rearrangement links TRBV19 to TRBJ2-7, with D possibly TRBD1 on 5 matching bases. This CDR3 is built from 14 residues. Trimming removed 5 bases at V and 6 bases at J, with 17 bases between. Germline loops: CDR1 LNHDA, CDR2 SQIVND (reference sequence). CDR3 sequence (DNA): TGTGCCAGTAGTCCCCGCGTAGGGGAAGCCGAGCAGTACTTC. It codes for CASSPRVGEAEQYF.

At least ten counts were recorded for this clonotype. V is TRBV7-9 and J is TRBJ1-1, with no clear D. The V gene's germline CDR1 is SEHNR and CDR2 FQNEAQ (reference sequence). V was shortened by 3 bases and J by 11 bases, with 13 bases between the two germline ends. The length of the CDR3 is 12 residues. CDR3: CASSLIPRRAFF. The CDR3 DNA follows: TGTGCCAGCAGCTTGATCCCGCGTAGGGCTTTCTTT.

This clonotype has at least ten counts. The J gene is TRBJ2-5, the V gene TRBV28; the D gene could be TRBD1 or TRBD2 (6 bases each). V was clipped by 10 bases and J by 3 bases, with 12 bases between them. The CDR3 length is 12 residues. Germline V gives CDR1 MDHEN, CDR2 SYDVKM. The CDR3 DNA sequence: TGTGCCACCCAGGAGGGGGAAGAGACCCAGTACTTC. It specifies CATQEGEETQYF.

This clonotype was counted at least ten times. The chain carries TRBV20-1 and TRBJ2-5; 8 bases are shared with TRBD1. Germline-derived CDR1 and CDR2 are DFQATT and SNEGSKA (reference sequence). The V gene end was trimmed by 5 bases and the J gene end by 0 bases; junction bases not matched to a gene: 5. The CDR3 is 14 residues long. DNA of the CDR3: TGCAGTGCTTCTCCGGGACAGGACCAAGAGACCCAGTACTTC. This encodes CSASPGQDQETQYF.

This clonotype came up many times. The chain is built from TRBV7-9 and TRBJ1-2; the match to TRBD1 covers 7 bases. V lost 0 bases, J lost 6 bases, and 7 bases stayed unmatched. There are 15 residues in the CDR3. CDR1 and CDR2 from the germline V gene are SEHNR and FQNEAQ (reference sequence). CDR3 coding DNA: TGTGCCAGCAGCTTAGCGAGGACAGGACTAGATGGCTACACCTTC. It encodes CASSLARTGLDGYTF. The full variable domain, its missing parts supplied by reference TRBV7-9 and TRBJ1-2, is DTGVSQNPRHKITKRGQNVTFRCDPISEHNRLYWYRQTLGQGPEFLTYFQNEAQLEKSRLLSDRFSAERPKGSFSTLEIQRTEQGDSAMYLCASSLARTGLDGYTFGSGTRLTVV.

This clonotype was seen at least ten times. This sequence joins TRBV15 and TRBJ2-6; maybe TRBD1 (6 bases). V was pared by 9 bases and J by 0 bases, with 21 bases between. This CDR3 spans 18 amino acids. Germline V gives CDR1 LNHNV, CDR2 YYDKDF (reference sequence). CDR3 DNA sequence: TGTGCCACTCGAGGTGGACAGAACGAATTCTCTGGGGCCAACGTCCTGACTTTC. Amino acid sequence: CATRGGQNEFSGANVLTF.

This clonotype has a count of ten or more. In nucleotides, the CDR3 is TGTGCCAGCAGCTTAGGAGGGATGGGGGAGCTGTTTTTT. This gives the protein CASSLGGMGELFF. The V call is TRBV7-9, the J call TRBJ2-2, with D tentatively TRBD2 (5 bases). With 1 base removed from V and 8 bases from J, the gap between germline ends came to 8 bases. The CDR3 is made up of 13 amino acids. CDR1 is SEHNR and CDR2 is FQNEAQ in the germline V gene (reference sequence).

This clonotype was observed a handful of times. The chain joins TRBV4-1 to TRBJ2-7, with TRBD1 matching 12 bases. Germline V gene data show CDR1 as MGHRA and CDR2 as YSYEKL. The trim removed 4 bases at V and 2 bases at J, leaving 3 bases unmatched. The CDR3 is 15 residues long. CDR3 in amino acids: CASSPGQGATYEQYF. CDR3 nucleotide sequence: TGCGCCAGCAGCCCGGGACAGGGGGCCACCTACGAGCAGTACTTC.

This clonotype was recorded many times. The rearrangement links TRBV7-9 to TRBJ2-5; D remains ambiguous. The V and J ends lost 5 bases and 5 bases respectively, with 12 bases between them. Per germline, CDR1 SEHNR and CDR2 FQNEAQ (reference sequence). The CDR3 has 13 amino acids. The CDR3 loop reads CASSGRVGETQYF. The CDR3 region has the DNA TGTGCCAGCAGCGGCCGGGTGGGTGAGACCCAGTACTTC.

This clonotype was seen many times. A read error may explain this, as a much larger clone is one base away. J is TRBJ2-5 and V is TRBV11-1; 9 positions agree with TRBD2. With 5 bases clipped from V and 2 bases from J, the junction kept 3 bases outside the gene matches. Germline CDR1 and CDR2: SGHAT and FQDESV (reference sequence). The CDR3 is 14 residues long. CDR3 sequence (DNA): TGTGCCAGCAGCCGGACTAGCGAGCAAGAGACCCAGTACTTC. Translating it yields CASSRTSEQETQYF.

The sample holds many counts of this clonotype. V is TRBV20-1 and J is TRBJ1-5, with D possibly being TRBD1 (6 bases). Germline V gene sequence: CDR1 DFQATT, CDR2 SNEGSKA (reference sequence). The CDR3 has 14 residues. The V end was cut by 2 bases, the J end by 4 bases, with 12 bases between. CDR3 protein: CSARRTVQNQPQHF. In nucleotides, the CDR3 is TGCAGTGCTAGACGGACAGTACAGAATCAGCCCCAGCATTTT.

This clonotype came up many times. V gene TRBV6-5 combines with J gene TRBJ1-1, with D maybe TRBD1 (6 bases). The germline V and J ends were trimmed by 0 bases and 7 bases, with 18 bases remaining between them. The CDR3 covers 16 residues. Germline CDR1 and CDR2: MNHEY and SVGAGI. The CDR3 region has the DNA TGTGCCAGCAGTTACTCGTTTCTGGCCCGGGGACATGAAGCTTTCTTT. Translated, it gives CASSYSFLARGHEAFF.

This clonotype was counted at least ten times. The rearrangement links TRBV6-1 to TRBJ1-2; D remains unclear. CDR1 is MNHNS and CDR2 is SASEGT in the germline V gene. The CDR3 is 15 residues long. V lost 2 bases, J lost 0 bases, and 10 bases lay in between. The CDR3 loop is CASSEYVTSNYGYTF. The CDR3 DNA reads TGTGCCAGCAGTGAATATGTCACCTCTAACTATGGCTACACCTTC.